Presented here are 32 T cell receptor beta chains from one specimen sequenced in a study of blood T cells in healthy people across ages. The second PCR ran roughly 7 to 11 cycles with a sample-barcoded 5' primer and J-beta primers. TCRdb reprocessed the 5' RACE reads with MiXCR, giving one entry per CDR3 protein. The sample holds about 1.8 million distinct CDR3 sequences, about 49% seen once. Specimen: blood. The receptor set was obtained from a woman in her thirties or forties in good health.

This clonotype was found a few times. V and J are TRBV27 and TRBJ1-6; D not certain. In germline, CDR1 is MNHEY, CDR2 SMNVEV (reference sequence). V was shortened by 5 bases and J by 7 bases, with 18 bases between the two germline ends. The CDR3 totals 16 residues. CDR3 DNA: TGTGCCAGCAGTCCCGGTGCAGCCGCCGGCAATTCACCCCTCCACTTT. Translated, it gives CASSPGAAAGNSPLHF.

The chain uses TRBV20-1 and TRBJ1-4; a weak D match, TRBD1 (5 bases). Trimming removed 5 bases at V and 12 bases at J, with 13 bases between. Per germline, CDR1 DFQATT and CDR2 SNEGSKA (reference sequence). The CDR3 runs to 11 residues. CDR3 loop: CSAARGGELFF. DNA for the CDR3: TGCAGTGCTGCCCGGGGGGGGGAACTGTTTTTT.

The chain links TRBV24-1 to TRBJ2-7; 7 bases fit TRBD1. The end of the DNA is better explained by TRBJ2-5, so the J call may be wrong. The length of the CDR3 is 13 residues. The V gene's germline CDR1 is KGHDR and CDR2 SFDVKD. The CDR3 region has the DNA TGTGCCACCAGCAGAACAGGGGCGGGGACCCAGTACTTC. Its protein product is CATSRTGAGTQYF.

The genes are TRBV25-1 and TRBJ1-6, with D possibly TRBD1 on 5 matching bases. Germline V gives CDR1 MGHDK, CDR2 SYGVNS. Trimming removed 7 bases at V and 9 bases at J, with 19 bases between. The CDR3 has 15 residues. The CDR3 region is CASTPSGTFTSPLHF. DNA for the CDR3: TGTGCCAGCACCCCCTCGGGGACGTTCACTTCACCCCTCCACTTT.

The chain has TRBV6-1 and TRBJ2-2, with 9 positions matching TRBD1. V lost 10 bases and J lost 5; bases outside the gene matches: 11. This CDR3 contains 15 residues. The germline gives CDR1 MNHNS, CDR2 SASEGT. Here the CDR3 DNA reads TGTGCCACAGCAACAGGGGGCGTTGATACCGGGGAGCTGTTTTTT. Its protein product is CATATGGVDTGELFF.

This clonotype was picked up a small number of times. The chain uses TRBV4-2 and TRBJ2-5, with D perhaps TRBD2 (7 bases). The CDR3 consists of 17 residues. V shed 1 base and J shed 5 bases, with 20 bases lying between them. Germline V gene sequence: CDR1 LGHNA, CDR2 YNFKEQ. CDR3 nucleotide sequence: TGTGCCAGCAGCCAAGGCAAAGGGGGGGGGTCGATGGAGACCCAGTACTTC. Protein sequence: CASSQGKGGGSMETQYF.

This clonotype has only one observation. The chain recombines TRBV5-4 with TRBJ1-2, with D possibly being TRBD1 (5 bases). V was clipped by 4 bases and J by 4 bases, with 17 bases between them. The CDR3 length is 15 residues. The germline V gene encodes CDR1 SGHNT and CDR2 YYREEE (reference sequence). CDR3 nucleotides: TGTGCCAGCAGCGCCAAGGGACCTTTCGCCTATGGCTACACCTTC. Translated, it gives CASSAKGPFAYGYTF. Based on the CDR3 plus reference TRBV5-4 and TRBJ1-2, the full variable domain is ETGVTQSPTHLIKTRGQQVTLRCSSQSGHNTVSWYQQALGQGPQFIFQYYREEENGRGNFPPRFSGLQFPNYSSELNVNALELDDSALYLCASSAKGPFAYGYTFGSGTRLTVV.

This chain joins TRBV19 and TRBJ1-5; 8 nucleotides match TRBD1. The CDR3 spans 16 residues. CDR1 and CDR2 (germline): LNHDA, SQIVND (reference sequence). Trimming took 6 bases from V and 3 from J; bases not matched to a gene: 10. The CDR3 DNA follows: TGTGCCAGTAGGCCTACTCGACAGGGGCACAATCAGCCCCAGCATTTT. Residues: CASRPTRQGHNQPQHF.

This clonotype appeared many times. V gene TRBV27 combines with J gene TRBJ2-7; D could derive from TRBD1 or TRBD2 (5 bases each). Trimming shortened V by 6 bases and J by 2 bases, and 14 bases separated the two germline ends. In germline, CDR1 is MNHEY, CDR2 SMNVEV (reference sequence). This CDR3 contains 14 residues. CDR3 nucleotide sequence: TGTGCCAGCAGCCCTCGGGACGGGACCTACGAGCAGTACTTC. Protein product: CASSPRDGTYEQYF.

The chain employs TRBV20-1 and TRBJ2-3; D remains unclear. The germline V gene encodes CDR1 DFQATT and CDR2 SNEGSKA (reference sequence). This CDR3 contains 12 residues. Deletions cut 4 bases from V and 6 bases from J, with 11 bases between. The CDR3 DNA is TGCAGTGCTACCAGAACGACCGATACGCAGTATTTT. Translation gives CSATRTTDTQYF.

There are a few counts of this clonotype. This sequence joins TRBV7-3 and TRBJ2-3, with unresolved D. CDR1 and CDR2 from the germline V gene are SGHTA and FQGTGA. Trimming took 5 bases from V and 6 from J, leaving 18 bases between them. There are 15 residues in the CDR3. CDR3 loop: CASSPNTAGPDTQYF. The CDR3 DNA sequence: TGTGCCAGCAGCCCGAACACAGCCGGACCCGATACGCAGTATTTT.

This clonotype was seen more than once but under ten times. In DNA form, the CDR3 reads TGTGCCATCAGTGTTACCGGGACAACTAACGAGCAGTACTTC. Translating gives CAISVTGTTNEQYF. The V gene is TRBV10-3, the J gene TRBJ2-7, with a weak D call TRBD1 (6 bases). CDR3 length: 14 residues. Between the trimmed V and J ends, which lost 4 bases and 5 bases, there was a span of 15 bases. Germline assignment: CDR1 ENHRY and CDR2 SYGVKD.

This clonotype has a handful of counts. V usage is TRBV15 and J usage is TRBJ2-7; D uncertain. This CDR3 has 14 amino acids. Germline lookup yields CDR1 LNHNV and CDR2 YYDKDF (reference sequence). V gave up 0 bases and J gave up 10 bases, with 16 bases separating them. CDR3 protein: CATSREPATAPQYF. CDR3 nucleotides: TGTGCCACCAGCAGAGAACCAGCGACGGCGCCCCAGTACTTC.

The chain uses TRBV28 and TRBJ2-5; D might be TRBD2 (7 bases). The CDR3 spans 14 residues. The germline CDR1 and CDR2 sequences are MDHEN and SYDVKM. The V gene lost 6 bases and the J gene lost 5 bases, with 16 bases spanning the gap. CDR3 in amino acids: CASSRDRRGETQYF. CDR3 nucleotide sequence: TGTGCCAGCAGCCGTGACAGGCGGGGGGAGACCCAGTACTTC.

This chain joins TRBV20-1 and TRBJ1-6; D is unclear. This CDR3 is 15 amino acids long. With 0 bases removed from V and 10 bases from J, the gap between germline ends came to 16 bases. CDR1 and CDR2 (germline): DFQATT, SNEGSKA (reference sequence). The CDR3 region has the DNA TGCAGTGCTAGAGATTACGGGAGGGTAATATCACCCCTCCACTTT. Translated, it gives CSARDYGRVISPLHF.

CDR3 bases: TGTGCCAGCAGCCCGAAAGCAGAGACCCAGTACTTC. As protein: CASSPKAETQYF. The V call is TRBV12-3 or TRBV12-4, the J call TRBJ2-7, with D hard to call. The DNA end lines up better with TRBJ2-5; the J call may be wrong. The CDR3 is 12 residues long.

Notes on this clonotype: The junction departs from germline at one end; a sequencing error may be responsible. The V and J genes are TRBV4-3 and TRBJ1-6; perhaps TRBD1 as D (5 bases). Germline values: CDR1 LGHNA, CDR2 YSLEER. There are 15 residues in the CDR3. CDR3 coding DNA: TGCGCCAGCAGCCTCGGGACGGAGTATAATCCACCCCTCCACTTT. Translated, it gives CASSLGTEYNPPLHF.

This clonotype was counted only a few times. This sequence joins TRBV20-1 and TRBJ2-5; D might be TRBD2 (6 bases). The V and J ends lost 1 base and 5 bases respectively, with 14 bases between them. This CDR3 is 14 amino acids long. Germline lookup yields CDR1 DFQATT and CDR2 SNEGSKA (reference sequence). The CDR3 is CSARGAGSSETQYF. CDR3 sequence (DNA): TGCAGTGCTAGAGGCGCGGGATCCTCGGAGACCCAGTACTTC.

This rearrangement joins TRBV2 to TRBJ1-1; the D is unclear. V gave up 3 bases and J gave up 4 bases, with 9 bases separating them. Germline assignment: CDR1 SNHLY and CDR2 FYNNEI. CDR3 size: 13 residues. The CDR3 DNA follows: TGTGCCAGCAGTGATCGGTTGGTCACTGAAGCTTTCTTT. Translated, it gives CASSDRLVTEAFF.

The gene calls are TRBV4-3 and TRBJ1-4, with 12 bases aligning to TRBD1. V dropped 3 bases and J dropped 5; count of bases not matched to a gene: 10. The V gene's germline CDR1 is LGHNA and CDR2 YSLEER. This CDR3 comprises 18 residues. CDR3 bases: TGCGCCAGCAGCCATGACCGCGGGACAGGGGGCCAGAATGAAAAACTGTTTTTT. The encoded protein is CASSHDRGTGGQNEKLFF.

The CDR3 reads CASSEGLAGRHEQFF. CDR3 sequence (DNA): TGTGCCAGCAGTGAGGGACTAGCGGGGCGCCATGAGCAGTTCTTC. The V call is TRBV27, the J call TRBJ2-1, with TRBD2 matching 13 bases. V gave up 5 bases and J gave up 8 bases; unmatched junction bases: 6. Per the germline V gene, CDR1 is MNHEY and CDR2 is SMNVEV (reference sequence). The CDR3 loop spans 15 amino acids.

The chain employs TRBV6-1 and TRBJ2-3, with 7 nucleotides matching TRBD2. CDR3 length: 16 residues. The V gene's germline CDR1 is MNHNS and CDR2 SASEGT. Trimming at V came to 4 bases and at J to 5 bases, leaving 12 bases not matched to a gene. This CDR3 reads CASSVDRSGAGDTQYF. Here the CDR3 DNA reads TGTGCCAGCAGTGTAGATAGGAGCGGGGCTGGAGATACGCAGTATTTT.

The chain combines TRBV5-5 with TRBJ1-2, with 7 bases identical to TRBD1. Trimming at V came to 4 bases and at J to 2 bases, leaving 5 bases not matched to a gene. The CDR3 is made up of 14 amino acids. Germline V gene data show CDR1 as SGHKS and CDR2 as YYEKEE (reference sequence). The CDR3 nucleotides read TGTGCCAGCAGCCCGACAGGGATGAACTATGGCTACACCTTC. As protein: CASSPTGMNYGYTF.

This clonotype was counted a single time. This chain joins TRBV9 and TRBJ2-1, with D hard to call. V was clipped by 0 bases and J by 3 bases, with 13 bases between them. The CDR3 is 16 amino acids. Germline CDR1 SGDLS, CDR2 YYNGEE. This CDR3 reads CASSVDSWPIYNEQFF. The CDR3 nucleotides read TGTGCCAGCAGCGTAGATAGCTGGCCTATCTACAATGAGCAGTTCTTC.

The chain employs TRBV27 and TRBJ2-3; D remains ambiguous. The CDR3 is made up of 13 amino acids. Trimming removed 3 bases at V and 5 bases at J, with 9 bases between. Germline V gene data show CDR1 as MNHEY and CDR2 as SMNVEV (reference sequence). The CDR3 spells CASSLALRDTQYF. In DNA, the CDR3 is TGTGCCAGCAGTTTGGCCCTGAGAGATACGCAGTATTTT.

The V call is TRBV29-1, the J call TRBJ1-1; D is possibly TRBD1 (6 bases). Trimming removed 4 bases from V and 11 bases from J, with 11 bases in between. CDR1 is SQVTM and CDR2 is ANQGSEA in the germline V gene. The CDR3 extends over 10 amino acids. CDR3 sequence reads: CSVVGTTAFF. DNA of the CDR3: TGCAGCGTTGTCGGGACAACCGCTTTCTTT.

The sample holds a few counts of this clonotype. The CDR3 nucleotides read TGTGCCAGCAGCTTAGGGCCTGGGCGGACATACGAGCAGTACTTC. Its translation: CASSLGPGRTYEQYF. The chain employs TRBV5-4 and TRBJ2-5, with D possibly being TRBD1 (5 bases). The DNA end is more similar to TRBJ2-7, so the J call may be wrong. The germline V gene encodes CDR1 SGHNT and CDR2 YYREEE (reference sequence). The CDR3 is 15 residues long.

This clonotype was seen a handful of times. The chain uses TRBV12-3 or TRBV12-4 and TRBJ2-3, with D maybe TRBD2 (6 bases). The V end was cut by 6 bases, the J end by 2 bases, with 21 bases between. The CDR3 runs to 17 residues. CDR3 amino acids: CASSGSLRGRHTDTQYF. CDR3 coding DNA: TGTGCCAGCAGCGGATCTCTCCGGGGGAGACACACAGATACGCAGTATTTT.

This CDR3 reads CASSSGTGLTDTQYF. The CDR3 bases are TGTGCCAGCAGTTCCGGGACAGGGTTAACAGATACGCAGTATTTT. The V gene is TRBV2, the J gene TRBJ2-3; 9 nucleotides line up with TRBD1. V lost 5 bases to trimming and J lost 3 bases; unmatched junction nucleotides: 6. Germline V gene data show CDR1 as SNHLY and CDR2 as FYNNEI. This CDR3 contains 15 residues.

The chain combines TRBV18 with TRBJ1-4, with unresolved D. Trimming removed 0 bases from V and 10 bases from J, with 0 bases in between. CDR1 and CDR2 from the germline V gene are KGHSH and LQKENI. The CDR3 length is 10 residues. CDR3 in DNA: TGTGCCAGCTCACCACCAAAACTGTTTTTT. This gives the protein CASSPPKLFF. The whole variable domain, remainder taken from reference TRBV18 and TRBJ1-4, is NAGVMQNPRHLVRRRGQEARLRCSPMKGHSHVYWYRQLPEEGLKFMVYLQKENIIDESGMPKERFSAEFPKEGPSILRIQQVVRGDSAAYFCASSPPKLFFGSGTQLSVL.

V usage is TRBV7-2 and J usage is TRBJ2-3, with D maybe TRBD1 (6 bases). V was pared by 0 bases and J by 4 bases, with 14 bases between. The CDR3 is 16 amino acids. The germline V gene has CDR1 SGHTA and CDR2 FQGNSA. CDR3: CASSLALAGVADTQYF. Written as DNA, the CDR3 is TGTGCCAGCAGCTTAGCGTTAGCAGGGGTCGCAGATACGCAGTATTTT.

This clonotype was found many times. This sequence joins TRBV7-2 and TRBJ2-3; D unresolved. The CDR3 length is 12 residues. The V end was cut by 5 bases, the J end by 8 bases, with 11 bases between. Germline V gene sequence: CDR1 SGHTA, CDR2 FQGNSA. CDR3 loop: CASSPYVGTQYF. The CDR3 bases are TGTGCCAGCAGCCCCTACGTAGGTACGCAGTATTTT.